The sequence of this TCR beta chain was determined in a study of type 1 regulatory T cells. In the study overall: An in vitro protocol generated T-allo10, a Tr1-enriched, alloantigen-specific CD4 T cell product. Findings and caveats of the study: Compared with non-type 1 regulatory T cells, type 1 regulatory T cells showed a more restricted TCR repertoire.

Ten or more counts support this clonotype. Its antigen is unidentified. TCRdb reprocessed the reads via MiXCR and lists one record per CDR3 protein. This table holds about 42,000 distinct CDR3 sequences, 9.5% to 15% found once. This CDR3 comprises 14 residues. In germline, CDR1 is LNHNV, CDR2 YYDKDF (reference sequence). V lost 0 bases, J lost 4 bases, and 7 bases lay in between. The TCR was taken from a human donor in good health. The chain couples TRBV15 to TRBJ1-5; D possibly corresponds to TRBD1 (6 bases). Sequencing input: cultured non-Tr1 T cells, either the whole culture or a sorted T cell fraction (not recorded which). The DNA of the CDR3 is TGTGCCACCAGCAGAGACAGGGGTAATCAGCCCCAGCATTTT. The encoded protein is CATSRDRGNQPQHF.